This T cell receptor (beta chain) was sequenced during a study of graft-versus-host responses after intestinal transplantation (dated by TCRdb to the early 2020s). About the study as a whole: Multivisceral, liver-intestinal, or isolated intestinal transplants were received by the recipients. Every recipient was given anti-thymocyte globulin induction, then maintenance tacrolimus and steroids for 3 to 4 years. Graft-versus-host and host-versus-graft alloreactive T cell clones were tracked in the graft, circulation and bone marrow after intestinal transplantation using bulk TCR-beta CDR3 sequencing. To identify alloreactive clones, pre-transplant mixed lymphocyte reaction products were sequenced and then compared with unstimulated pre-transplant donor and recipient T cells. A cohort of about 26 intestinal transplant recipients, including one retransplant, was enrolled, and 3 patients lacking pretransplant specimens were excluded. A peak of at least 4% donor T cells among recipient peripheral blood mononuclear cells was the definition used for donor T cell macrochimerism. Instead of going to the commercial service, samples from a few later patients were sequenced in-house on an Illumina MiSeq and processed with MiXCR.

Libraries were built with the immunoSEQ multiplex PCR assay. For most patients, genomic DNA was isolated with the Qiagen DNeasy Blood and Tissue Kit and sent frozen to Adaptive Biotechnologies for TCR sequencing. For most patients, high-throughput TCR-beta CDR3 sequencing of genomic DNA was performed by Adaptive Biotechnologies. On the authors' methods: TCR sequencing data for roughly 17 patients were retrieved from Adaptive's ImmunoSEQ software; a few other patients were processed with MiXCR and VDJtools. To correct CD4 versus CD8 sorting errors, any sequence found in both subsets at a frequency ratio below 5:1 was removed. Because the origin of CDR3 nucleotide sequences shared between donor and recipient could not be assigned, those sequences were removed. At least 2-fold expansion over unstimulated cells and a minimum CFSE-low frequency of 0.002% (template counts) or 0.001% (read counts) were required for clones to be classified as alloreactive. Mappable clones were those detected in sequenced pre-transplant spleen, lymph node, or MLR CFSE-low populations of the donor or recipient. Cumulative frequency of alloreactive clones was calculated as a percentage of all sequences weighted by copy number. The immuneACCESS repertoire file appears here via TCRdb, limited to in-frame rearrangements. These files lack a portion of the clones; in checked studies, under half of the deficit traces to unresolved V genes, and the cause of the others is not known. That table supplies the V and J calls and clone size; D and trimming were determined from the DNA. This sample holds more than 95,000 clones; over 75% were observed only once. Clones ranked in the top ten supply 0.7% to 0.9% of the sample.

This sample's time point label indicates: cells obtained before transplantation from donor or recipient. CD3+CD4+ and CD3+CD8+ populations were FACS-sorted from unstimulated pre-transplant donor and recipient cells taken from spleen or lymph nodes. This clone has only one observation. Its recognized antigen is unknown. No base qualities exist here, and no much larger clone lies one base off it. From cysteine to phenylalanine, the CDR3 is 18 amino acids long. The only DNA kept is the CDR3, 54 bases in frame from the first base. What the research found in general, with its limitations: High GvH to HvG T cell clonal ratios were observed in the allografts of patients with donor T cell macrochimerism. Early after transplant, declines in HvG clones were associated with peak levels of circulating GvH clones. The conclusions were limited by the relatively low number and heterogeneity of the intestinal transplant patients. GvH clones were detected in recipient bone marrow, and some appeared earlier in ileal mucosa or blood, consistent with an intestinal mucosal origin.

The chain joins TRBV12-2 to TRBJ1-5. TRBV12-2 represents a pseudogene. The specimen was unstimulated CD4+ T cells sorted from spleen or lymph node cells, collected before intestinal transplant. The source of this sequence is a human donor who received an intestinal transplant. The CDR3 sequence is CASRLARGPGPRNQPQHF. The DNA sequence is as follows: TGTGCAAGTCGCTTAGCGAGGGGTCCTGGACCGCGAAATCAGCCCCAGCATTTT.